The 27 T cell receptor beta chains below were found in one sample sequenced in a study of blood T cell repertoires in COVID-19. Profiled with immunoSEQ multiplex PCR; TCRdb holds only in-frame clones, not every one. The sample lists about 110,000 clones, about 88% occurring once. Sequences were obtained from peripheral blood. The receptors stem from a man aged 40-49 years with acute or convalescent COVID-19.

The chain employs TRBV6-5 and TRBJ2-4; no definite D call. This CDR3 has 14 amino acids. The V gene's germline CDR1 is MNHEY and CDR2 SVGAGI. V was trimmed by 4 bases and J by 0 bases, leaving 7 bases between them. CDR3 residues: CASSSGRAKNIQYF. The CDR3 region has the DNA TGTGCCAGCAGTTCGGGTCGAGCCAAAAACATTCAGTACTTC.

This sequence joins TRBV18 and TRBJ2-2; D uncertain. Germline loops: CDR1 KGHSH, CDR2 LQKENI. This CDR3 is built from 13 residues. V was pared by 0 bases and J by 8 bases, with 7 bases between. The CDR3: CASSPPIAGELFF. The CDR3 DNA reads TGTGCCAGCTCACCACCGATTGCGGGGGAGCTGTTTTTT.

This chain joins TRBV7-3 and TRBJ2-6, with D perhaps matching TRBD1 (6 bases). CDR3 length: 17 residues. V lost 3 bases and J lost 1, with 13 bases in between. Germline V CDR1 and CDR2: SGHTA, FQGTGA. The CDR3 loop reads CASSFQHRVSGANVLTF. The CDR3 bases are TGTGCCAGCAGCTTCCAACACAGGGTTTCTGGGGCCAACGTCCTGACTTTC.

The rearrangement joins TRBV6-5 to TRBJ2-2; D gene unclear. The V end lost 2 bases, the J end lost 4 bases, and 5 bases lay between the germline ends. Per germline, CDR1 MNHEY and CDR2 SVGAGI. The length of the CDR3 is 13 residues. The DNA of the CDR3 is TGTGCCAGCAGTTACCCCTCCACCGGGGAGCTGTTTTTT. Translated: CASSYPSTGELFF.

The chain has TRBV16 and TRBJ2-4; D is unclear. The germline CDR1 and CDR2 sequences are KGHSY and FQNENV. This CDR3 is 14 amino acids long. V dropped 6 bases and J dropped 3 bases, with 12 bases sitting between them. For the CDR3, the DNA is TGTGCCAGCAGACGACAAGGTGACAAAAACATTCAGTACTTC. It codes for CASRRQGDKNIQYF.

This clone has more than one count but fewer than ten. This chain uses TRBV2 with TRBJ2-7; 9 bases are a match to TRBD1. This CDR3 has 14 amino acids. Germline values: CDR1 SNHLY, CDR2 FYNNEI. J lost 1 base, V lost 7 bases, and 5 bases had no gene match. CDR3 nucleotides: TGTGCCAGCATGGAAGGGACAGGGTCCTACGAGCAGTACTTC. As protein: CASMEGTGSYEQYF. The variable domain in full, with the rest retrieved from reference TRBV2 and TRBJ2-7, is EPEVTQTPSHQVTQMGQEVILRCVPISNHLYFYWYRQILGQKVEFLVSFYNNEISEKSEIFDDQFSVERPDGSNFTLKIRSTKLEDSAMYFCASMEGTGSYEQYFGPGTRLTVT.

J is TRBJ2-3 and V is TRBV6-2 or TRBV6-3; 11 bases are shared with TRBD2. With V trimmed by 2 bases and J by 9 bases, 10 bases remained unmatched. The CDR3 loop spans 16 amino acids. Per germline, CDR1 MNHEY and CDR2 SVGEGT. DNA for the CDR3: TGTGCCAGCAGTTACGCTCTAGCGGGGGGCCTTCGGACGCAGTATTTT. Its translation is CASSYALAGGLRTQYF.

This clone came up once. The J gene is TRBJ1-2, the V gene TRBV19; 8 positions match TRBD1. This CDR3 is 15 amino acids long. V was pared by 1 base and J by 6 bases, with 7 bases of the junction left unmatched. Looked up from germline, CDR1 is LNHDA and CDR2 is SQIVND (reference sequence). This chain's CDR3 is CASSIGAGGRHGYTF. In nucleotides, the CDR3 is TGTGCCAGTAGTATAGGCGCAGGGGGCAGGCATGGCTACACCTTC.

The rearrangement uses TRBV28 and TRBJ2-1; possibly TRBD2 for D (5 bases). Trimming left V 2 bases short and J 8 bases short, with 7 bases between. Germline CDR1 and CDR2: MDHEN and SYDVKM. This CDR3 has 12 amino acids. This chain's CDR3 is CASSLLGDEQFF. In nucleotides, the CDR3 is TGTGCCAGCAGTTTACTCGGGGATGAGCAGTTCTTC.

The chain is built from TRBV2 and TRBJ2-2; 11 positions agree with TRBD2. The trim removed 6 bases at V and 4 bases at J, leaving 4 bases unmatched. CDR3 length: 15 amino acids. CDR1 and CDR2 from the germline V gene are SNHLY and FYNNEI. Here the CDR3 DNA reads TGTGCCAGCAGAGTAGCGGGGGGGCCCACCGGGGAGCTGTTTTTT. The encoded protein is CASRVAGGPTGELFF. Full variable domain (remainder filled in from reference TRBV2 and TRBJ2-2): EPEVTQTPSHQVTQMGQEVILRCVPISNHLYFYWYRQILGQKVEFLVSFYNNEISEKSEIFDDQFSVERPDGSNFTLKIRSTKLEDSAMYFCASRVAGGPTGELFFGEGSRLTVL.

The rearrangement links TRBV7-6 to TRBJ2-2; 8 bases align to TRBD2. The CDR3 length is 14 residues. With V trimmed by 5 bases and J by 5 bases, 4 bases remained unmatched. The V gene's germline CDR1 is SGHVS and CDR2 FNYEAQ. CDR3 sequence reads: CASSRRGGTGELFF. CDR3 bases: TGTGCCAGCAGCCGCCGGGGGGGGACCGGGGAGCTGTTTTTT.

This sequence joins TRBV7-2 and TRBJ2-3; 9 bases match TRBD2. Trimming at V came to 5 bases and at J to 0 bases, leaving 3 bases not matched to a gene. CDR3 size: 15 residues. From germline, CDR1 is SGHTA and CDR2 FQGNSA. CDR3 nucleotide sequence: TGTGCCAGCAGCGCGCGGGGGGGAAGCACAGATACGCAGTATTTT. Translating it yields CASSARGGSTDTQYF.

The CDR3 reads CASMSGNQPQHF. The CDR3 bases are TGTGCCAGTATGTCTGGCAATCAGCCCCAGCATTTT. This sequence joins TRBV19 and TRBJ1-5; D call uncertain. From germline, CDR1 is LNHDA and CDR2 SQIVND (reference sequence). The CDR3 has 12 amino acids. Trimming cost V 7 bases and J 2 bases, with 6 bases left between them. Drawing the rest from reference TRBV19 and TRBJ1-5, the complete variable domain is DGGITQSPKYLFRKEGQNVTLSCEQNLNHDAMYWYRQDPGQGLRLIYYSQIVNDFQKGDIAEGYSVSREKKESFPLTVTSAQKNPTAFYLCASMSGNQPQHFGDGTRLSIL.

This clone was recorded many times. V and J are TRBV9 and TRBJ1-2; perhaps TRBD1 as D (6 bases). The CDR3 spans 11 residues. Germline CDR1 and CDR2: SGDLS and YYNGEE. V lost 6 bases and J lost 4, with 7 bases in between. CDR3 in DNA: TGTGCCAGCAAAGGGGGCTATGGCTACACCTTC. It specifies CASKGGYGYTF.

The chain carries TRBV9 and TRBJ2-1; TRBD2 might be the D (5 bases). The length of the CDR3 is 15 residues. Trimming removed 0 bases at V and 3 bases at J, with 10 bases between. Germline CDR1 reads SGDLS; CDR2 reads YYNGEE. The CDR3 spells CASSVDEGYYNEQFF. The CDR3 DNA sequence: TGTGCCAGCAGCGTAGATGAGGGTTACTACAATGAGCAGTTCTTC.

The genes are TRBV27 and TRBJ1-1; 7 positions agree with TRBD1. The CDR3 spans 16 residues. Germline CDR1 is MNHEY and CDR2 is SMNVEV (reference sequence). V lost 4 bases to trimming and J lost 4 bases; unmatched junction nucleotides: 12. The CDR3 coding sequence is TGTGCCAGCAGTTCCCAATCGACAGGGTGGAGCACTGAAGCTTTCTTT. Translated, it gives CASSSQSTGWSTEAFF.

CDR3 sequence reads: CASSAWVGGPPDTQYF. The CDR3 DNA follows: TGTGCCAGCAGCGCCTGGGTGGGGGGGCCACCAGATACGCAGTATTTT. The chain employs TRBV7-2 and TRBJ2-3; a possible D gene is TRBD2 (7 bases). Germline-derived CDR1 and CDR2 are SGHTA and FQGNSA. V was clipped by 5 bases and J by 4 bases, with 19 bases between them. This CDR3 has 16 residues.

This chain connects TRBV7-2 to TRBJ2-4; no definite D call. V was clipped by 3 bases and J by 1 base, with 7 bases between them. The CDR3 has 14 residues. Germline V lookup: CDR1 SGHTA, CDR2 FQGNSA. The CDR3 sequence is CASSFYAAKNIQYF. In DNA form, the CDR3 reads TGTGCCAGCAGCTTTTATGCGGCCAAAAACATTCAGTACTTC.

CDR3 residues: CAWSVAGGYTGELFF. The CDR3 coding sequence is TGTGCCTGGAGTGTAGCGGGAGGGTACACCGGGGAGCTGTTTTTT. The chain employs TRBV30 and TRBJ2-2, with TRBD2 matching 10 bases. From germline, CDR1 is GTSNPN and CDR2 SVGIG (reference sequence). The CDR3 loop spans 15 amino acids. V dropped 0 bases and J dropped 3; count of bases not matched to a gene: 1.

V gene TRBV9 combines with J gene TRBJ1-2; 7 nucleotides agree with TRBD1. V was clipped by 6 bases and J by 4 bases; unmatched bases: 9. The germline CDR1 and CDR2 sequences are SGDLS and YYNGEE. This CDR3 comprises 14 residues. The CDR3 spells CASNLQGLGYGYTF. The CDR3, as DNA: TGTGCCAGCAACTTACAGGGGTTAGGCTATGGCTACACCTTC.

The chain has TRBV12-3 or TRBV12-4 and TRBJ2-2; D remains ambiguous. V was cut by 3 bases and J by 5 bases, with 4 bases left in between. The CDR3 contains 12 residues. The CDR3 DNA reads as TGTGCCAGCAGTTTTCCAACCGGGGAGCTGTTTTTT. Amino acid sequence: CASSFPTGELFF.

This chain connects TRBV2 to TRBJ1-6; a possible D gene is TRBD1 (5 bases). CDR1 is SNHLY and CDR2 is FYNNEI in the germline V gene. The V gene lost 0 bases and the J gene lost 2 bases, with 8 bases spanning the gap. The CDR3 sequence is 16 residues long. Written as DNA, the CDR3 is TGTGCCAGCAGTGAAGCCTGGGGCGCCTATAATTCACCCCTCCACTTT. Amino acid sequence: CASSEAWGAYNSPLHF.

The V gene is TRBV10-3, the J gene TRBJ1-2, with unresolved D. CDR1 is ENHRY and CDR2 is SYGVKD in the germline V gene. The CDR3 consists of 13 residues. With 3 bases removed from V and 0 bases from J, the gap between germline ends came to 5 bases. The CDR3: CAISEQSNYGYTF. Written as DNA, the CDR3 is TGTGCCATCAGTGAACAGTCTAACTATGGCTACACCTTC.

CDR3 in amino acids: CASRRGWVLQETQYF. CDR3 nucleotide sequence: TGCGCCAGCCGCAGAGGGTGGGTACTCCAAGAGACCCAGTACTTC. The V gene is TRBV5-1, the J gene TRBJ2-5, with D possibly TRBD2 on 5 matching bases. The V and J ends lost 7 bases and 1 base respectively, with 17 bases between them. The CDR3 is made up of 15 amino acids. Germline CDR1 is SGHRS and CDR2 is YFSETQ.

The chain has TRBV13 and TRBJ2-3; 10 nucleotides agree with TRBD2. The V gene's germline CDR1 is PRHDT and CDR2 FYEKMQ (reference sequence). The CDR3 is 16 residues long. J gave up 2 bases and V 2 bases, and 4 bases lay outside the gene matches. CDR3 amino acids: CASSLRGTSVTDTQYF. The CDR3 nucleotides are TGTGCCAGCAGCTTAAGAGGGACTAGCGTCACAGATACGCAGTATTTT.

The V call is TRBV7-8, the J call TRBJ2-7; tentatively, D is TRBD1 (6 bases). CDR1 is SGHVS and CDR2 is FQNEAQ in the germline V gene. V dropped 6 bases and J dropped 3 bases, with 6 bases sitting between them. CDR3 size: 11 residues. CDR3 bases: TGTGCCAGCAGACAGGGCTACGAGCAGTACTTC. It encodes CASRQGYEQYF. Filled out from reference TRBV7-8 and TRBJ2-7, the complete variable domain reads GAGVSQSPRYKVAKRGQDVALRCDPISGHVSLFWYQQALGQGPEFLTYFQNEAQLDKSGLPSDRFFAERPEGSVSTLKIQRTQQEDSAVYLCASRQGYEQYFGPGTRLTVT.

This clone was observed a single time. V gene TRBV7-9 combines with J gene TRBJ2-7, with D perhaps TRBD2 (6 bases). The V end was cut by 1 base, the J end by 5 bases, with 12 bases between. The germline V gene encodes CDR1 SEHNR and CDR2 FQNEAQ (reference sequence). The CDR3 totals 14 residues. In DNA, the CDR3 is TGTGCCAGCAGCTTAGTTAGCGGAGGCCACGAGCAGTACTTC. Translated, it gives CASSLVSGGHEQYF.